The rows below give T cell receptor beta chains drawn from one sample of a study of T cell responses to AZD1222 COVID-19 vaccine. The protocol was immunoSEQ multiplex PCR, while the TCRdb copy is restricted to in-frame clones and leaves out a portion. The sample holds about 150,000 clones, 88% seen once. The sample was peripheral blood, taken 28 days after the second dose of the MenACWY control vaccine. Receptors were obtained from an adult who received the MenACWY meningococcal vaccine as a control. CDR3s include the opening cysteine and the closing phenylalanine or tryptophan. Each record gives: clone size, V gene, D gene, J gene, CDR3 DNA, CDR3 protein. D genes are given only for firm matches. Part of the rows lack a size; the others show once, few, many or a class for expanded clones.

.	TRBV11-2	.	TRBJ2-2	TGTGCCAGCAGCCTACAGGGGAGGTTCACCGGGGAGCTGTTTTTT	CASSLQGRFTGELFF
.	TRBV24-1	.	TRBJ1-5	TGTGCCACCAGTGAGGGGGACAGCAATCAGCCCCAGCATTTT	CATSEGDSNQPQHF
.	TRBV19	TRBD2	TRBJ2-1	TGTGCCAGTAGCCCGGGACTAGTAAATGAGCAGTTCTTC	CASSPGLVNEQFF
.	TRBV7-3	.	TRBJ2-1	TGTGCCAGCAGCTTATTCCCCCCGAATGAGCAGTTCTTC	CASSLFPPNEQFF
.	TRBV6-2/TRBV6-3	.	TRBJ1-5	TGTGCCAGCAGTGATCAGGGCAATCAGCCCCAGCATTTT	CASSDQGNQPQHF
.	TRBV3-1/TRBV3-2	.	TRBJ2-7	TGTGCCAGCAGCCAAGTTACCTACGAGCAGTACTTC	CASSQVTYEQYF
.	TRBV4-1	TRBD1	TRBJ1-3	TGCGCCAGCAGCCGCATACAGGGGGCTGGAAACACCATATATTTT	CASSRIQGAGNTIYF
once	TRBV11-2	TRBD2	TRBJ2-3	TGTGCCAGCAGCCCCCTACGACTAGCGGGAGGTCCGGGAAATACGCAGTATTTT	CASSPLRLAGGPGNTQYF
few	TRBV9	.	TRBJ1-2	TGTGCCAGCAGCGTAGGAGGAGGGTCCAACTATGGCTACACCTTC	CASSVGGGSNYGYTF
.	TRBV2	.	TRBJ1-1	TGTGCCAGCAGTGGTGTGCGGGCGGGGGCTTTCTTT	CASSGVRAGAFF
.	TRBV24-1	.	TRBJ2-3	TGTGCCACCAGTGACTTCAAGACTCTTAGCACAGATACGCAGTATTTT	CATSDFKTLSTDTQYF
.	TRBV6-1	TRBD1	TRBJ2-2	TGTGCCAGCACCGGGGACAGGCTGACCGGGGAGCTGTTTTTT	CASTGDRLTGELFF
.	TRBV5-8	TRBD1	TRBJ1-3	TGTGCCAGCAGCCGCGGGACAGGGGCTGGAAACACCATATATTTT	CASSRGTGAGNTIYF
.	TRBV12-3/TRBV12-4	.	TRBJ1-2	TGTGCCAGCAGTCCTTATAACTATGGCTACACCTTC	CASSPYNYGYTF
.	TRBV6-1	.	TRBJ1-5	TGTGCCAGCAGTGAATTTGGTCTCCAGCCCCAGCATTTT	CASSEFGLQPQHF
few	TRBV18	.	TRBJ1-1	TGTGCCAGCTCACCGATCGGAAGGGAGGGGGCTTTCTTT	CASSPIGREGAFF
.	TRBV24-1	TRBD1	TRBJ1-5	TGTGCCACCAGTGACCCGACAGGGGACGGTCAGCCCCAGCATTTT	CATSDPTGDGQPQHF
.	TRBV4-1	.	TRBJ1-2	TGCGCCAGCAGCCAAGATTGGGCGCGGGGAATGGGCTACACCTTC	CASSQDWARGMGYTF
.	TRBV3-1/TRBV3-2	.	TRBJ1-1	TGTGCCAGCAGCCAAGAGGTCAGGCGTTCTCCTATAGGTTTTGAAGCTTTCTTT	CASSQEVRRSPIGFEAFF
.	TRBV18	TRBD1	TRBJ2-1	TGTGCCAGCTCAACCGGACAGGGGGCCTACAATGAGCAGTTCTTC	CASSTGQGAYNEQFF
.	TRBV5-8	.	TRBJ1-5	TGTGCCAGCAGCTTGGTTCGGGGAAAGGGTCAGCCCCAGCATTTT	CASSLVRGKGQPQHF
.	TRBV30	.	TRBJ1-4	TGTGCCTCGACCAAGGGTTCTAATGAAAAACTGTTTTTT	CASTKGSNEKLFF
.	TRBV27	TRBD2	TRBJ2-7	TGTGCCAGCAGTAGAAGCGGGGGGAATTCCTACGAGCAGTACTTC	CASSRSGGNSYEQYF
.	TRBV4-3	.	TRBJ2-3	TGCGCCAGCAGCCAAGCGGCGGGATCGCTTCTATCAGATACGCAGTATTTT	CASSQAAGSLLSDTQYF
.	TRBV29-1	TRBD2	TRBJ2-5	TGCAGTCTATCTTTGGTAGCGGGAGAAGAGACCCAGTACTTC	CSLSLVAGEETQYF
.	TRBV7-2	TRBD2	TRBJ2-6	TGTGCCAGCAGCCACAGGGCCGGCGGGAGGGGGGCCAACGTCCTGACTTTC	CASSHRAGGRGANVLTF
.	TRBV18	TRBD2	TRBJ2-7	TGTGCCAGCTCGCTTAGCGGGGTGAGCTCCTACGAGCAGTACTTC	CASSLSGVSSYEQYF
.	TRBV4-1	TRBD1	TRBJ2-5	TGCGCCAGCAGCCGGGGGACAGGCCTCCAAGAGACCCAGTACTTC	CASSRGTGLQETQYF
.	TRBV7-8	TRBD1	TRBJ1-2	TGTGCCAGCAGCTTCGGGACAGGGATAGGTGGCTACACCTTC	CASSFGTGIGGYTF
.	TRBV2	.	TRBJ2-1	TGTGCCAGCAGATCGGACGGAAACAATGAGCAGTTCTTC	CASRSDGNNEQFF
.	TRBV7-2	TRBD1	TRBJ1-1	TGTGCCAGCAGCTCGACAGGGCTTGGGGCTTTCTTT	CASSSTGLGAFF
.	TRBV7-2	TRBD1	TRBJ1-6	TGTGCCAGCAGCTTACTGACAGGGGGCGATTCACCCCTCCACTTT	CASSLLTGGDSPLHF
.	TRBV30	.	TRBJ1-5	TGTGCCTGGAGTGGGGGGTACGCAGGGTACCAGCCCCAGCATTTT	CAWSGGYAGYQPQHF
.	TRBV9	.	TRBJ1-2	TGTGCCTCCCTAGGAAACTATGGCTACACCTTC	CASLGNYGYTF
.	TRBV30	.	TRBJ2-5	TGTGCCTGGAGTCCCCGCCAGGGAGCAGGAGAGACCCAGTACTTC	CAWSPRQGAGETQYF
.	TRBV28	.	TRBJ1-2	TGTGCCAGCAGTTCCCCGCGTTACGGGGGAAACTATGGCTACACCTTC	CASSSPRYGGNYGYTF
.	TRBV10-3	.	TRBJ2-3	TGTGCCATCGGAGCGCACACAGATACGCAGTATTTT	CAIGAHTDTQYF
.	TRBV6-5	.	TRBJ2-7	TGTGCCAGCAGGAGGGACTCCACCTACGAGCAGTACTTC	CASRRDSTYEQYF
.	TRBV19	.	TRBJ1-6	TGTGCCAGTAGCTTCGGCAGGCCCGCGTTAACCCTCCACTTT	CASSFGRPALTLHF
.	TRBV11-2	.	TRBJ1-3	TGTGCCAGCAGCTTGCGGTCTCGGGGGATAAGCGGAAACACCATATATTTT	CASSLRSRGISGNTIYF
.	TRBV28	.	TRBJ1-1	TGTGCCAGCAGCCCGTACCTAGCGAACACTGAAGCTTTCTTT	CASSPYLANTEAFF
.	TRBV6-2/TRBV6-3	TRBD1	TRBJ2-3	TGTGCCAGCAGTCACCGGGACAGAAGCTCTAGCACAGATACGCAGTATTTT	CASSHRDRSSSTDTQYF
.	TRBV7-2	.	TRBJ2-1	TGTGCCAGCAGCACGGACTGGGTCAATGAGCAGTTCTTC	CASSTDWVNEQFF
once	TRBV7-9	.	TRBJ1-2	TGTGCCTGGGCCACAGGGCTTGGAGGCTACACCTTC	CAWATGLGGYTF
few	TRBV24-1	TRBD1	TRBJ2-3	TGTGCCACCCGTGTGGGACAGGGAACAGATACGCAGTATTTT	CATRVGQGTDTQYF
.	TRBV27	.	TRBJ2-3	TGTGCCAGCAGTTTACTTCTTGGAGATACGCAGTATTTT	CASSLLLGDTQYF
.	TRBV12-3/TRBV12-4	.	TRBJ1-2	TGTGCCAGCAGGGGGGGCGGACACTATGGCTACACCTTC	CASRGGGHYGYTF
.	TRBV4-3	.	TRBJ1-1	TGCGCCAGCAGCTCGCGGGACACCTGGAACACTGAAGCTTTCTTT	CASSSRDTWNTEAFF
.	TRBV5-6	TRBD1	TRBJ1-1	TGTGCCAGCATCTTCGGGTTGGGACAGGGCGCTGAAGCTTTCTTT	CASIFGLGQGAEAFF
once	TRBV6-2/TRBV6-3	.	TRBJ1-5	TGTGCCAGCAGCTTCAAGGGCAATCAGCCCCAGCATTTT	CASSFKGNQPQHF